This T cell receptor beta chain appears in the sequencing data of a study of OX40 agonist ivuxolimab in advanced cancers. Clones were sequenced by immunoSEQ multiplex PCR, and TCRdb holds only the in-frame ones, with some missing. The table records under 20,000 clones, 70% to 90% of them present only once. This CDR3 contains 16 residues. With 8 bases removed from V and 5 bases from J, the gap between germline ends came to 19 bases. Germline loops: CDR1 LGHNA, CDR2 YNFKEQ. The material sequenced was CD4+ or CD8+ T cells sorted from blood, taken in a trial of the OX40 agonist ivuxolimab. The chain employs TRBV4-2 and TRBJ2-6; the D gene is possibly TRBD1 (5 bases). The sequence was obtained from an adult with an advanced solid tumor such as melanoma, head and neck, liver or kidney cancer. The CDR3 nucleotides read TGTGCCAGCCTAAGCAGGGCGGTGGGGTGGGCCAACGTCCTGACTTTC. This gives the protein CASLSRAVGWANVLTF.